The present T cell receptor (beta chain) was sequenced within a study of shared clonotypes between healthy human individuals. Study overall: The plates for each donor numbered three CD4 naive, three CD4 memory, two CD8 naive and one CD8 memory.

Memory CD4+ cells were the fraction left after CD45RA+ naive selection. The CDR3 covers 12 residues. The germline V and J ends were trimmed by 3 bases and 4 bases, with 4 bases remaining between them. The germline gives CDR1 SGHVS, CDR2 FQNEAQ. The assay was carried out at the deep level. For sorted subsets, about 200 ng DNA per replicate equaled 30,000 or so T cell genomes. The data were produced by immunoSEQ multiplex PCR, yet TCRdb's version contains in-frame clones alone and is incomplete. Here the sample spans approximately 640,000 clones, less than 80% being singletons. The rearrangement links TRBV7-8 to TRBJ1-5; no clear D. Sample: memory CD4+ T cells sorted from blood. As for subset: CD45RA-negative fraction. The receptor's source is a woman aged 25-40 years in good health. Written as DNA, the CDR3 is TGTGCCAGCAGCTTGGGAAATCAGCCCCAGCATTTT. Translation gives CASSLGNQPQHF.